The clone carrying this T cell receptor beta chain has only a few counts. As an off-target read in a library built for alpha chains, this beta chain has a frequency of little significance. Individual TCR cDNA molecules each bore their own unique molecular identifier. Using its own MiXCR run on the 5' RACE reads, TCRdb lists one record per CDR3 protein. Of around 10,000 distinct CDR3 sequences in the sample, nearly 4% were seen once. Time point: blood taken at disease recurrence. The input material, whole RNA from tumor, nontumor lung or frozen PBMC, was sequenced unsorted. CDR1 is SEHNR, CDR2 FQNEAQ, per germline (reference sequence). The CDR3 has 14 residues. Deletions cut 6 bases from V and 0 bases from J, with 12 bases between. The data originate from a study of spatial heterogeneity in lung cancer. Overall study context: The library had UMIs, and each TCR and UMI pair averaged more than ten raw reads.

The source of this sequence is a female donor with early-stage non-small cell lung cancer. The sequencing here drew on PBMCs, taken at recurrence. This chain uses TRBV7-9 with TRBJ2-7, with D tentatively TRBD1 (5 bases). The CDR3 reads CASSHNTGSYEQYF. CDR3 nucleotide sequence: TGTGCCAGCAGTCATAATACAGGCTCCTACGAGCAGTACTTC.